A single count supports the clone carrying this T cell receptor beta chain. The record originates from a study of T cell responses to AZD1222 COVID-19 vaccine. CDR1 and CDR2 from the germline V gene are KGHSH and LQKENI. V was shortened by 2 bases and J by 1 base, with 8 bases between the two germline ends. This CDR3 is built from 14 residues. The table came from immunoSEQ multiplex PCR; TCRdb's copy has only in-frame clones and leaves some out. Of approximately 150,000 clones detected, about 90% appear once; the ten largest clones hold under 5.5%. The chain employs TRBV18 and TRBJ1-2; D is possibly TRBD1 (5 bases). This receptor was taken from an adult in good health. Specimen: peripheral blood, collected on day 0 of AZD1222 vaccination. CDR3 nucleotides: TGTGCCAGCTCACCAGGGGCTGTTAACTATGGCTACACCTTC. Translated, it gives CASSPGAVNYGYTF.